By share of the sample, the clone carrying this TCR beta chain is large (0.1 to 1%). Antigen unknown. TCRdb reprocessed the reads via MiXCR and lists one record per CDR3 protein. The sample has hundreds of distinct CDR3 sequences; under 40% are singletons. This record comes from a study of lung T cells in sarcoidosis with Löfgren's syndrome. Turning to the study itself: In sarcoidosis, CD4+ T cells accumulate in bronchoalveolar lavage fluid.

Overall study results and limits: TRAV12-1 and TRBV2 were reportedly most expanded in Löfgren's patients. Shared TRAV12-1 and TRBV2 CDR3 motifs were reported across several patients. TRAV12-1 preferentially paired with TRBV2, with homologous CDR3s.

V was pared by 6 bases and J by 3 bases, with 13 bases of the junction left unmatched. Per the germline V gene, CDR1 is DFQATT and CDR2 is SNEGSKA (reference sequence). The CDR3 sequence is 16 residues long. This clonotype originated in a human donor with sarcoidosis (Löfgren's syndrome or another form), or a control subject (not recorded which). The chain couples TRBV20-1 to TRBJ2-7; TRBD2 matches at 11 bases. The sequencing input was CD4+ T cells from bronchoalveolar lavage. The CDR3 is CSAPHSGRALDYEQYF. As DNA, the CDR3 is TGCAGTGCCCCTCATAGCGGGAGGGCCTTGGACTACGAGCAGTACTTC.